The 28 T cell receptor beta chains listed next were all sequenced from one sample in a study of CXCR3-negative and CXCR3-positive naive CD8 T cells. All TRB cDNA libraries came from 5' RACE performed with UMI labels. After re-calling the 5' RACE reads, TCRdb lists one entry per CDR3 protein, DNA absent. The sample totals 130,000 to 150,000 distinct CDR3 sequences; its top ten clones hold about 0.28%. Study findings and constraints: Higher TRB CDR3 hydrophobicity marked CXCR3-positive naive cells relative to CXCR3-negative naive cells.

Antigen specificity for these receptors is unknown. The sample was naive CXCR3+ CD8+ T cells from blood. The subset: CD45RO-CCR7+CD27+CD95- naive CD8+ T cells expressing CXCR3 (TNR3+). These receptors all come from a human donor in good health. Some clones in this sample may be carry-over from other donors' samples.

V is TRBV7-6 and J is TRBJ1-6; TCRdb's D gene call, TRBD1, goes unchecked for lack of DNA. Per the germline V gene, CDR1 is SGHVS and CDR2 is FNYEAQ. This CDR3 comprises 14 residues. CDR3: CASSLGDNNSPLHF. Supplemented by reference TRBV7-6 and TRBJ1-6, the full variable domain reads GAGVSQSPRYKVTKRGQDVALRCDPISGHVSLYWYRQALGQGPEFLTYFNYEAQQDKSGLPNDRFSAERPEGSISTLTIQRTEQRDSAMYRCASSLGDNNSPLHFGNGTRLTVT.

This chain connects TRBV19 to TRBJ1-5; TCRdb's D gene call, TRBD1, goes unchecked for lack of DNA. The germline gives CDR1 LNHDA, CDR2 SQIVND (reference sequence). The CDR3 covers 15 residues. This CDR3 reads CASSPLTGGDQPQHF.

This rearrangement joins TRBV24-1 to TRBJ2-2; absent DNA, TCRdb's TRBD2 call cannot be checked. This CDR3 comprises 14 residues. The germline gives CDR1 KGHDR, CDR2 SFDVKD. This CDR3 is CATSASYDTGELFF.

The CDR3 loop is CASSPRDRGTEAFF. This rearrangement joins TRBV7-9 to TRBJ1-1; TCRdb proposes TRBD1, but this gene call is untestable without DNA. The germline gives CDR1 SEHNR, CDR2 FQNEAQ (reference sequence). The CDR3 runs 14 residues.

This CDR3 is CASSTSGGAYEQYF. V is TRBV7-2 and J is TRBJ2-7; TCRdb names TRBD1, which stays unverified in the absence of DNA. The CDR3 totals 14 residues. Germline CDR1 SGHTA, CDR2 FQGNSA.

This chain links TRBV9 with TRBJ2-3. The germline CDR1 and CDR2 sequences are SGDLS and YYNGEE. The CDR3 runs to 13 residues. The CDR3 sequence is CASSYSDASTQYF.

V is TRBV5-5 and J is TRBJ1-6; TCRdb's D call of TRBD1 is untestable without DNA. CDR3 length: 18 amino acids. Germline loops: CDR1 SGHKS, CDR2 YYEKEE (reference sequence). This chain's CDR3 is CASSFHSDRGSRNSPLHF.

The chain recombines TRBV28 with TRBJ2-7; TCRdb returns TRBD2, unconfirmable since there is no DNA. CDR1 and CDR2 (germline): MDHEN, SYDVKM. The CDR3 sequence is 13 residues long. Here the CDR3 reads CASSLTEGYEQYF.

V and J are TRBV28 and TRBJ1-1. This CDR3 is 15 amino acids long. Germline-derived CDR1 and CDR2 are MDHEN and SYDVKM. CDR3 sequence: CASSWGPSTNTEAFF. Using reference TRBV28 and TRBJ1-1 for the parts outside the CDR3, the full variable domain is DVKVTQSSRYLVKRTGEKVFLECVQDMDHENMFWYRQDPGLGLRLIYFSYDVKMKEKGDIPEGYSVSREKKERFSLILESASTNQTSMYLCASSWGPSTNTEAFFGQGTRLTVV.

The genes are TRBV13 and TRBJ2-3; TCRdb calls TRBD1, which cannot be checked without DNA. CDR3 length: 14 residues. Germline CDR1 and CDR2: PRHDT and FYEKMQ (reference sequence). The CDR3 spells CASSYVREGDTQYF.

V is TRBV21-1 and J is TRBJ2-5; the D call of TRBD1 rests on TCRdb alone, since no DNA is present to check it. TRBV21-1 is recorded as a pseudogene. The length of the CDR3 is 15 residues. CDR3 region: CASSPLEVPGETQYF.

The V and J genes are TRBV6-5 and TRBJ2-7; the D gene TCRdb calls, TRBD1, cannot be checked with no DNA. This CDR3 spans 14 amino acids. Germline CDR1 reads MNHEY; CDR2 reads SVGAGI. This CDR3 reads CASSLDRVGNEQYF.

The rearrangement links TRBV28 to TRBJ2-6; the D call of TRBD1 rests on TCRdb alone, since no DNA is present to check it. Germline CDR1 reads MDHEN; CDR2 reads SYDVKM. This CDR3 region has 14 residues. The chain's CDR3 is CASRAETGANVLTF. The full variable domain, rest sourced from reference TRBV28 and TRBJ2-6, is DVKVTQSSRYLVKRTGEKVFLECVQDMDHENMFWYRQDPGLGLRLIYFSYDVKMKEKGDIPEGYSVSREKKERFSLILESASTNQTSMYLCASRAETGANVLTFGAGSRLTVL.

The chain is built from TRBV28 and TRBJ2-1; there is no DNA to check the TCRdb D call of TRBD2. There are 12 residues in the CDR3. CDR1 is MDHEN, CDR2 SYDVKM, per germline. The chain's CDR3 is CASRSPGLGTFF.

CDR3 in amino acids: CASSEPRDNSNTGELFF. The chain employs TRBV6-1 and TRBJ2-2. CDR3 size: 17 residues. Germline V CDR1 and CDR2: MNHNS, SASEGT.

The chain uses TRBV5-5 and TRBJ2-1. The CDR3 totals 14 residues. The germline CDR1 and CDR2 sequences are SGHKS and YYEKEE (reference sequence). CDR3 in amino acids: CASSLTRINNEQFF.

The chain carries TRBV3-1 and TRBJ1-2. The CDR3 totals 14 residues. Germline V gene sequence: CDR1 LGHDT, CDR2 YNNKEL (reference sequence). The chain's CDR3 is CASSPSDGNYGYTF.

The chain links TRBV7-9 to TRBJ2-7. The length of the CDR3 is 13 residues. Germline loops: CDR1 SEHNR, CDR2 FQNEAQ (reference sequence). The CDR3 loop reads CTSSPSGTYEQYF.

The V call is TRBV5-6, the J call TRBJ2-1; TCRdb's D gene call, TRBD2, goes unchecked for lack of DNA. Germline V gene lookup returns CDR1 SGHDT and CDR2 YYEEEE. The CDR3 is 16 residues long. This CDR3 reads CASSLGAGSSYNEQFF. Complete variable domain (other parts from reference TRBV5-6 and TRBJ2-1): DAGVTQSPTHLIKTRGQQVTLRCSPKSGHDTVSWYQQALGQGPQFIFQYYEEEERQRGNFPDRFSGHQFPNYSSELNVNALLLGDSALYLCASSLGAGSSYNEQFFGPGTRLTVL.

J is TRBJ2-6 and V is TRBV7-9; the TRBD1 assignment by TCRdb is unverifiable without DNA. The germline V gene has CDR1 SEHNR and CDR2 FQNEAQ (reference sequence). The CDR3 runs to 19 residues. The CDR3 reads CASSSTKTGSKSGANVLTF. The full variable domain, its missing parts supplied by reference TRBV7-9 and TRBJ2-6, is DTGVSQNPRHKITKRGQNVTFRCDPISEHNRLYWYRQTLGQGPEFLTYFQNEAQLEKSRLLSDRFSAERPKGSFSTLEIQRTEQGDSAMYLCASSSTKTGSKSGANVLTFGAGSRLTVL.

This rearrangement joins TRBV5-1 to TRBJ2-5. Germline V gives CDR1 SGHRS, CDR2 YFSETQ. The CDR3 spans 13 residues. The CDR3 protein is CASSTRPRETQYF. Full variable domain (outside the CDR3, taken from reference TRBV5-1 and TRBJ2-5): KAGVTQTPRYLIKTRGQQVTLSCSPISGHRSVSWYQQTPGQGLQFLFEYFSETQRNKGNFPGRFSGRQFSNSRSEMNVSTLELGDSALYLCASSTRPRETQYFGPGTRLLVL.

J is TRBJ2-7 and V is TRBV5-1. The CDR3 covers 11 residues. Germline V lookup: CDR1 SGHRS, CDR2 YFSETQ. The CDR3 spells CASSTGPEQYF. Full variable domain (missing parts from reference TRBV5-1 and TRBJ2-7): KAGVTQTPRYLIKTRGQQVTLSCSPISGHRSVSWYQQTPGQGLQFLFEYFSETQRNKGNFPGRFSGRQFSNSRSEMNVSTLELGDSALYLCASSTGPEQYFGPGTRLTVT.

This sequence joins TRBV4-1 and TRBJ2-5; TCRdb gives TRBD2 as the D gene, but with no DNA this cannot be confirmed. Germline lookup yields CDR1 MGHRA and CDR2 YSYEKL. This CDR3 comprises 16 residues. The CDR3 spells CASSQGLAEGQETQYF.

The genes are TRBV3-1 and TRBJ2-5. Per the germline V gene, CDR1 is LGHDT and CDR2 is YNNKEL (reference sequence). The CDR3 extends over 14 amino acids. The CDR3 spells CASSQKTHQETQYF.

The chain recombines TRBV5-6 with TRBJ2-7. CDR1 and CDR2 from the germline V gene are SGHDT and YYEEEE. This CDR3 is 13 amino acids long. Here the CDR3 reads CASSSSGPIEQYF.

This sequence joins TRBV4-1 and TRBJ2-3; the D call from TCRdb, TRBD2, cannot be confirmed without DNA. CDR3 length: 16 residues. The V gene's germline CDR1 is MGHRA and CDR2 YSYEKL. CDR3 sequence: CASSGDLAGGTDTQYF.

The CDR3 is CSATPGTLANYGYTF. The V call is TRBV20-1, the J call TRBJ1-2; the D call from TCRdb, TRBD1, cannot be confirmed without DNA. Germline V CDR1 and CDR2: DFQATT, SNEGSKA (reference sequence). This CDR3 region has 15 residues.

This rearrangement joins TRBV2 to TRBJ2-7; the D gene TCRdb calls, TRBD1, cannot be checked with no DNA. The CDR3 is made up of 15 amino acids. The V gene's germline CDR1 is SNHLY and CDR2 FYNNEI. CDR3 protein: CASTLRTGVTYEQYF.